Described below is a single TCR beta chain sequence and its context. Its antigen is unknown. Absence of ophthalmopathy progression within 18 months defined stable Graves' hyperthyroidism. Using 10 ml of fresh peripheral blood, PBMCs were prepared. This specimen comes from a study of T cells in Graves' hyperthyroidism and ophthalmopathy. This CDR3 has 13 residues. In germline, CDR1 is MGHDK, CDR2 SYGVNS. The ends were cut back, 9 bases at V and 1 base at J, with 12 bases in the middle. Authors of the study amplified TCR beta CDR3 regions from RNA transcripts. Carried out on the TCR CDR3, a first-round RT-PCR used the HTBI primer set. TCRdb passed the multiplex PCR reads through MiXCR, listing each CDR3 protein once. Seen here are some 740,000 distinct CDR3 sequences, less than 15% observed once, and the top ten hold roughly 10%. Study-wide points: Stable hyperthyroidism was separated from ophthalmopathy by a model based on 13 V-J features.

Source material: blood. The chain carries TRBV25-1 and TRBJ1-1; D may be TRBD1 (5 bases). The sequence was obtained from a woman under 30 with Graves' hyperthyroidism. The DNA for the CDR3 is TGTGCCAGTACAGGTCTGGCGAACACTGAAGCTTTCTTT. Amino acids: CASTGLANTEAFF.